One and the same sample provided the 32 T cell receptor beta chains below, sequenced in a study of shared clonotypes between healthy human individuals. Method: immunoSEQ multiplex PCR; TCRdb's copy keeps in-frame clones and lacks some. This sample has over a million clones, with about four fifths found just once. The sample taken for sequencing was memory CD4+ T cells from PBMCs. The subset was: CD45RA-negative fraction. These receptors all come from a young man in good health. Some clones in this sample may be carry-over from other donors' samples.

This chain joins TRBV10-3 and TRBJ2-3, with D possibly matching TRBD2 (5 bases). The germline gives CDR1 ENHRY, CDR2 SYGVKD. CDR3 length: 14 amino acids. V shed 8 bases and J shed 1 base, with 13 bases lying between them. DNA for the CDR3: TGTGCCATCCGGGGAAGCGGCCGCACAGATACGCAGTATTTT. Residues: CAIRGSGRTDTQYF.

This rearrangement joins TRBV29-1 to TRBJ2-2; D not resolved. Germline lookup yields CDR1 SQVTM and CDR2 ANQGSEA. V lost 3 bases, J lost 5 bases, and 10 bases lay in between. The CDR3 has 13 amino acids. In nucleotides, the CDR3 is TGCAGCGTTGAGTCGGCTGAGACCGGGGAGCTGTTTTTT. Translated: CSVESAETGELFF.

V is TRBV5-5 and J is TRBJ1-5; D unresolved. The CDR3 loop spans 14 amino acids. The germline V and J ends were trimmed by 1 base and 5 bases, with 10 bases remaining between them. Germline loops: CDR1 SGHKS, CDR2 YYEKEE (reference sequence). The CDR3 sequence: CASSLLGLDQPQHF. Here the CDR3 DNA reads TGTGCCAGCAGCTTGCTAGGTCTGGATCAGCCCCAGCATTTT.

J is TRBJ1-1 and V is TRBV19; D possibly corresponds to TRBD1 (6 bases). This CDR3 is built from 13 residues. CDR1 LNHDA and CDR2 SQIVND come from the germline V gene (reference sequence). Trimming pared 8 bases from V and 8 bases from J, leaving 18 bases between. The CDR3 nucleotides read TGTGCCAGTGGGGTCCGGACAGTCGGAGAAGCTTTCTTT. This translates into CASGVRTVGEAFF.

The rearrangement links TRBV5-1 to TRBJ2-1; 10 bases align to TRBD2. Per the germline V gene, CDR1 is SGHRS and CDR2 is YFSETQ. The J segment lost 8 bases and the V segment lost 0 bases, leaving 8 bases of the junction unmatched. This CDR3 has 16 amino acids. In DNA, the CDR3 is TGCGCCAGCAGCTTGGCCGGGCTAGCGGGAGACCATGAGCAGTTCTTC. It codes for CASSLAGLAGDHEQFF.

V usage is TRBV15 and J usage is TRBJ2-5, with D maybe TRBD1 (7 bases). Per the germline V gene, CDR1 is LNHNV and CDR2 is YYDKDF (reference sequence). CDR3 length equals 14 residues. The V gene lost 5 bases and the J gene lost 7 bases, with 17 bases spanning the gap. CDR3 nucleotide sequence: TGTGCCACCAGCTGGAGGGGGCGGGACAGGACCCAGTACTTC. It specifies CATSWRGRDRTQYF. Full variable domain (rest looked up from reference TRBV15 and TRBJ2-5): DAMVIQNPRYQVTQFGKPVTLSCSQTLNHNVMYWYQQKSSQAPKLLFHYYDKDFNNEADTPDNFQSRRPNTSFCFLDIRSPGLGDTAMYLCATSWRGRDRTQYFGPGTRLLVL.

The genes are TRBV5-1 and TRBJ2-1; 9 bases map to TRBD2. The CDR3 is made up of 16 amino acids. Per the germline V gene, CDR1 is SGHRS and CDR2 is YFSETQ. V was pared by 6 bases and J by 10 bases, with 17 bases of the junction left unmatched. CDR3 coding DNA: TGCGCCAGCACCCCCATGGCGGGAGGGCCGTCTGGGGAGCAGTTCTTC. Protein: CASTPMAGGPSGEQFF.

V is TRBV7-3 and J is TRBJ2-1, with TRBD2 matching over 7 bases. Germline V gives CDR1 SGHTA, CDR2 FQGTGA. This CDR3 spans 15 amino acids. The trim removed 3 bases at V and 7 bases at J, leaving 9 bases unmatched. CDR3 sequence reads: CASSLSGMEVNEQFF. The CDR3 DNA is TGTGCCAGCAGCTTGAGCGGGATGGAGGTTAATGAGCAGTTCTTC.

The V gene is TRBV30, the J gene TRBJ2-1; D is possibly TRBD1 (6 bases). CDR3 length: 12 amino acids. Germline V gene lookup returns CDR1 GTSNPN and CDR2 SVGIG (reference sequence). V was cut by 5 bases and J by 7 bases, with 12 bases left in between. The CDR3 DNA reads as TGTGCCTGGTCCCAGGGGCGGAATGAGCAGTTCTTC. Translated: CAWSQGRNEQFF.

This clone was found many times. The chain combines TRBV6-1 with TRBJ1-5; D unclear. Looked up from germline, CDR1 is MNHNS and CDR2 is SASEGT. CDR3 size: 15 residues. The germline V and J ends were trimmed by 1 base and 0 bases, with 7 bases remaining between them. The CDR3 loop is CASSEGLYSNQPQHF. The CDR3 coding sequence is TGTGCCAGCAGTGAAGGACTGTATAGCAATCAGCCCCAGCATTTT.

J is TRBJ2-5 and V is TRBV6-1, with a weak D call TRBD1 (6 bases). The CDR3 sequence is 15 residues long. Trimming removed 11 bases at V and 4 bases at J, with 23 bases between. CDR1 is MNHNS and CDR2 is SASEGT in the germline V gene. CDR3 loop: CAHEKTGRGLETQYF. The DNA for the CDR3 is TGTGCCCACGAAAAGACAGGCCGGGGTTTAGAGACCCAGTACTTC.

With respect to this clone: The identical CDR3 is also encoded by other nucleotide sequences in the sample. This chain uses TRBV20-1 with TRBJ1-2, with D unresolved. The germline gives CDR1 DFQATT, CDR2 SNEGSKA (reference sequence). This CDR3 has 11 residues. V shed 6 bases and J shed 4 bases, with 9 bases lying between them. The CDR3 DNA sequence: TGCAGTGCCAGCAGCGGCTATGGCTACACCTTC. Translated: CSASSGYGYTF.

The chain uses TRBV7-8 and TRBJ1-3; D unclear. The germline V gene has CDR1 SGHVS and CDR2 FQNEAQ. CDR3 length: 15 amino acids. Trimming left V 3 bases short and J 6 bases short, with 15 bases between. The CDR3, as DNA: TGTGCCAGCAGCTTGAAAGGGAGTGGGAAAAACACCATATATTTT. Its protein is CASSLKGSGKNTIYF.

The J gene is TRBJ2-6, the V gene TRBV27, with 7 bases matching TRBD1. CDR1 is MNHEY and CDR2 is SMNVEV in the germline V gene (reference sequence). The CDR3 length is 19 residues. The ends lost 5 bases at V and 1 base at J; junction bases unmatched: 14. In DNA form, the CDR3 reads TGTGCCAGCAGTCCAGCCGGGACAGTTCTCTGGTCTGGGGCCAACGTCCTGACTTTC. Protein: CASSPAGTVLWSGANVLTF.

The rearrangement links TRBV18 to TRBJ1-2, with 8 bases identical to TRBD1. The trim removed 3 bases at V and 5 bases at J, leaving 5 bases unmatched. Germline V gives CDR1 KGHSH, CDR2 LQKENI. This CDR3 is 14 amino acids long. The CDR3 loop reads CASSPETGEYGYTF. DNA of the CDR3: TGTGCCAGCTCACCGGAGACAGGGGAGTATGGCTACACCTTC.

V gene TRBV30 combines with J gene TRBJ1-4, with D unresolved. CDR3 length equals 14 residues. V was cut by 3 bases and J by 5 bases, with 13 bases left in between. Germline CDR1 is GTSNPN and CDR2 is SVGIG (reference sequence). The CDR3 coding sequence is TGTGCCTGGAGCGGGTTAGCCTGGAATGAAAAACTGTTTTTT. Translating it yields CAWSGLAWNEKLFF.

CDR3 residues: CASSSLGTQYF. The CDR3, as DNA: TGTGCCAGCAGTTCCCTAGGGACCCAGTACTTC. The V gene is TRBV6-6, the J gene TRBJ2-5; D is unresolved. The V gene's germline CDR1 is MNHNY and CDR2 SVGAGI (reference sequence). CDR3 length: 11 amino acids. The ends were cut back, 4 bases at V and 7 bases at J, with 7 bases in the middle.

About this clone: The same CDR3 is also encoded by other DNA sequences in this sample. The V gene is TRBV30, the J gene TRBJ2-7; no firm D call. The germline CDR1 and CDR2 sequences are GTSNPN and SVGIG (reference sequence). The V end lost 3 bases, the J end lost 2 bases, and 5 bases lay between the germline ends. The CDR3 sequence is 11 residues long. CDR3 protein: CAWRDTYEQYF. The DNA for the CDR3 is TGTGCCTGGAGGGATACCTACGAGCAGTACTTC.

The chain employs TRBV2 and TRBJ1-2, with D maybe TRBD1 (5 bases). The germline V and J ends were trimmed by 6 bases and 6 bases, with 11 bases remaining between them. CDR1 SNHLY and CDR2 FYNNEI come from the germline V gene. The CDR3 has 12 amino acids. CDR3: CASRQGTHGYTF. The DNA for the CDR3 is TGTGCCAGCAGACAAGGGACTCATGGCTACACCTTC.

This clone showed up just once. The chain couples TRBV14 to TRBJ1-4; no definite D call. Trimming left V 0 bases short and J 13 bases short, with 18 bases between. CDR3 length: 15 amino acids. Germline V gene lookup returns CDR1 SGHDN and CDR2 FVKESK. As DNA, the CDR3 is TGTGCCAGCAGCCAAGATTTATCTTCCGTAGCGACACTGTTTTTT. It yields the protein CASSQDLSSVATLFF.

V gene TRBV5-1 combines with J gene TRBJ2-1; 10 bases line up with TRBD1. Trimming cost V 7 bases and J 7 bases; bases outside gene matches: 8. The CDR3 loop spans 14 amino acids. CDR1 SGHRS and CDR2 YFSETQ come from the germline V gene. The CDR3 spells CASGRDRGLNEQFF. DNA of the CDR3: TGCGCCAGCGGCCGGGACAGGGGATTGAATGAGCAGTTCTTC. Supplemented by reference TRBV5-1 and TRBJ2-1, the full variable domain reads KAGVTQTPRYLIKTRGQQVTLSCSPISGHRSVSWYQQTPGQGLQFLFEYFSETQRNKGNFPGRFSGRQFSNSRSEMNVSTLELGDSALYLCASGRDRGLNEQFFGPGTRLTVL.

The chain carries TRBV28 and TRBJ1-1; weak D call: TRBD1 (5 bases). V was pared by 7 bases and J by 1 base, with 22 bases between. The CDR3 sequence is 17 residues long. The germline gives CDR1 MDHEN, CDR2 SYDVKM. The DNA for the CDR3 is TGTGCCAGCATCCCTCTTCGCGCGGGGACCCAGAACACTGAAGCTTTCTTT. Its translation is CASIPLRAGTQNTEAFF.

This chain uses TRBV27 with TRBJ1-3; D is undetermined. The CDR3 is 17 residues long. V was cut by 6 bases and J by 3 bases, with 21 bases left in between. CDR1 and CDR2 from the germline V gene are MNHEY and SMNVEV (reference sequence). The DNA for the CDR3 is TGTGCCAGCAGCCCTATCGGGGAGGGCTACAATGGAAACACCATATATTTT. Amino acid sequence: CASSPIGEGYNGNTIYF.

Here the CDR3 reads CASSLFGMEADTQYF. In nucleotides, the CDR3 is TGCGCCAGCAGCTTGTTTGGGATGGAGGCAGATACGCAGTATTTT. The J gene is TRBJ2-3, the V gene TRBV5-1; tentative D call: TRBD2 (5 bases). The ends were cut back, 1 base at V and 4 bases at J, with 13 bases in the middle. From germline, CDR1 is SGHRS and CDR2 YFSETQ. The CDR3 runs 15 residues. Looking up the rest from reference TRBV5-1 and TRBJ2-3 gives the full variable domain: KAGVTQTPRYLIKTRGQQVTLSCSPISGHRSVSWYQQTPGQGLQFLFEYFSETQRNKGNFPGRFSGRQFSNSRSEMNVSTLELGDSALYLCASSLFGMEADTQYFGPGTRLTVL.

The genes are TRBV5-6 and TRBJ2-2, with no clear D. The V gene lost 3 bases and the J gene lost 3 bases, with 6 bases spanning the gap. This CDR3 comprises 13 residues. Germline CDR1 SGHDT, CDR2 YYEEEE. CDR3 protein: CASSYLDTGELFF. The CDR3 region has the DNA TGTGCCAGCAGCTACTTGGACACCGGGGAGCTGTTTTTT. The variable domain in full, with the rest retrieved from reference TRBV5-6 and TRBJ2-2, is DAGVTQSPTHLIKTRGQQVTLRCSPKSGHDTVSWYQQALGQGPQFIFQYYEEEERQRGNFPDRFSGHQFPNYSSELNVNALLLGDSALYLCASSYLDTGELFFGEGSRLTVL.

CDR3 DNA sequence: TGTGCCACCAGCGCTCGACAAGTAACCGGGGAGCTGTTTTTT. Its protein is CATSARQVTGELFF. The V and J genes are TRBV15 and TRBJ2-2; D remains unclear. CDR3 length: 14 residues. Germline-derived CDR1 and CDR2 are LNHNV and YYDKDF (reference sequence). V dropped 5 bases and J dropped 5 bases, with 12 bases sitting between them.

The V gene is TRBV5-1, the J gene TRBJ2-7; the D is unclear. The length of the CDR3 is 14 residues. With 1 base removed from V and 3 bases from J, the gap between germline ends came to 11 bases. Germline loops: CDR1 SGHRS, CDR2 YFSETQ. The DNA for the CDR3 is TGCGCCAGCAGCTTGCAACACAGTTACTACGAGCAGTACTTC. Translating gives CASSLQHSYYEQYF.

Many counts were recorded for this clone. CDR3 coding DNA: TGCGCCAGCAGCCTGGGACATATGGGTGAAGAGACCCAGTACTTC. This translates into CASSLGHMGEETQYF. The chain links TRBV5-1 to TRBJ2-5; a weak D match, TRBD1 (6 bases). Germline-derived CDR1 and CDR2 are SGHRS and YFSETQ. The CDR3 loop spans 15 amino acids. Trimming shortened V by 4 bases and J by 3 bases, and 16 bases separated the two germline ends.

The chain carries TRBV5-4 and TRBJ2-5, with 8 bases identical to TRBD1. The CDR3 is 14 residues long. Germline loops: CDR1 SGHNT, CDR2 YYREEE (reference sequence). V trimming: 4 bases; J trimming: 4 bases; junction bases outside the gene matches: 6. The chain's CDR3 is CASSTKTGAETQYF. For the CDR3, the DNA is TGTGCCAGCAGCACAAAGACAGGGGCAGAGACCCAGTACTTC.

CDR3 protein: CASSVAGGSRNEQFF. The CDR3 bases are TGTGCCAGCAGCGTAGCGGGAGGGTCTCGTAATGAGCAGTTCTTC. The chain uses TRBV9 and TRBJ2-1; TRBD2 matches at 8 bases. The CDR3 covers 15 residues. Germline V CDR1 and CDR2: SGDLS, YYNGEE. The V gene end was trimmed by 0 bases and the J gene end by 7 bases; junction bases not matched to a gene: 6.

The chain uses TRBV13 and TRBJ2-7; D uncertain. There are 13 residues in the CDR3. CDR1 and CDR2 from the germline V gene are PRHDT and FYEKMQ (reference sequence). V lost 0 bases to trimming and J lost 7 bases, with 10 bases between them. CDR3 DNA: TGTGCCAGCAGCTTAGGGGCGGTGGGGGAGCAGTACTTC. This codes for CASSLGAVGEQYF.

The chain joins TRBV11-2 to TRBJ1-1; D not certain. The CDR3 sequence is 13 residues long. The germline V and J ends were trimmed by 5 bases and 0 bases, with 7 bases remaining between them. Germline values: CDR1 SGHAT, CDR2 FQNNGV. Written as DNA, the CDR3 is TGTGCCAGCAGCGAATCAATGAACACTGAAGCTTTCTTT. Its translation: CASSESMNTEAFF.